This T cell receptor beta chain was observed in a study of blood T cell repertoires in COVID-19. Unmatched junction bases numbered 14, after V lost 4 bases and J lost 5 bases. The CDR3 has 17 residues. Germline-derived CDR1 and CDR2 are LGHNA and YNFKEQ. Assay used: immunoSEQ multiplex PCR; TCRdb lists only in-frame clones, some missing. The sample carries 120,000 to 150,000 clones, approximately 84% recorded once. The sequence was collected from a woman older than 75 in a cohort sampled during active or convalescent COVID-19. This chain links TRBV4-2 with TRBJ2-5; 9 bases fit TRBD2. Sequenced sample: peripheral blood. CDR3 nucleotide sequence: TGTGCCAGCAGCCTAAGGTCCGGGACTAGCATTTCGGAGACCCAGTACTTC. Translated, it gives CASSLRSGTSISETQYF.